Listed here is a single T cell receptor beta chain. The CDR3 is 13 amino acids. Trimming shortened V by 4 bases and J by 7 bases, and 13 bases separated the two germline ends. Germline CDR1 is SGHTA and CDR2 is FQGNSA. This entry is derived from a study of blood T cell repertoires in COVID-19. Study-level information: COVID-19 samples, acute and convalescent, were from the United States, Italy and Spain. T cells, B-cell-depleted T cells, or PBMCs supplied cDNA or gDNA.

Seattle researchers signed up patients amid active infection and tracked them longitudinally. TCRdb keeps only in-frame clones here, not all; method: immunoSEQ multiplex PCR. Seen here are 150,000 to 200,000 clones, around 82% observed once, and the top ten hold 7%. The chain couples TRBV7-2 to TRBJ1-2; no clear D gene. This receptor was identified in a woman in her thirties or forties with COVID-19, enrolled during active disease. Material for sequencing was peripheral blood. CDR3 DNA sequence: TGTGCCAGCAGCTCCTGGACTGTCGGTGGCTACACCTTC. Its protein product is CASSSWTVGGYTF.